A selection of T cell receptor beta chains follows, all from one sample in a study of post-analysis software for immune sequencing data. One entry per CDR3 protein, called by TCRdb with MiXCR from the PCR reads. There are roughly 650,000 distinct CDR3 sequences in the sample; approximately 60% occur only once, and over 9% lies in the top ten. Sequenced input: blood. These receptors came from a girl aged 2 to 10 with multiple sclerosis. Each CDR3 is given with its conserved first and last residue. The D gene is left open where the match is weak. Clone size is not always given. Where it is, it says once, few, many or a class for expanded clones.

CDR3 protein: CASSLDREATGTQYF; CDR3 DNA: TGTGCCAGCAGCTTAGACAGGGAAGCCACAGGTACGCAGTATTTT; V gene: TRBV7-2; clone size: .; CDR3 length: 15; D gene: .; J gene: TRBJ2-3
CDR3 protein: CASSLELWETQYF; CDR3 DNA: TGCGCCAGCAGCTTGGAACTCTGGGAGACCCAGTACTTC; V gene: TRBV5-1; clone size: .; CDR3 length: 13; D gene: .; J gene: TRBJ2-5
CDR3 protein: CSVVRGSFHEQFF; CDR3 DNA: TGCAGCGTTGTAAGGGGAAGCTTCCATGAGCAGTTCTTC; V gene: TRBV29-1; clone size: .; CDR3 length: 13; D gene: .; J gene: TRBJ2-1
CDR3 protein: CASSGRDGQETQYF; CDR3 DNA: TGTGCCAGCAGCGGCCGGGACGGGCAAGAGACCCAGTACTTC; V gene: TRBV5-6; clone size: few; CDR3 length: 14; D gene: .; J gene: TRBJ2-5
CDR3 protein: CSVRTGKGYNEQFF; CDR3 DNA: TGCAGCGTTAGGACAGGGAAAGGTTACAATGAGCAGTTCTTC; V gene: TRBV29-1; clone size: .; CDR3 length: 14; D gene: TRBD1; J gene: TRBJ2-1
CDR3 protein: CARTGGATGLLVGYTF; CDR3 DNA: TGTGCCAGGACTGGGGGGGCAACAGGTCTCTTGGTTGGCTACACCTTC; V gene: TRBV27; clone size: once; CDR3 length: 16; D gene: .; J gene: TRBJ1-2
CDR3 protein: CASSFGTSPLTDTQYF; CDR3 DNA: TGTGCCAGCAGCTTTGGGACTAGCCCTCTCACAGATACGCAGTATTTT; V gene: TRBV13; clone size: .; CDR3 length: 16; D gene: TRBD2; J gene: TRBJ2-3
CDR3 protein: CASSVGGTSSYEQYF; CDR3 DNA: TGTGCCAGCAGCGTAGGTGGGACTAGCTCCTACGAGCAGTACTTC; V gene: TRBV9; clone size: few; CDR3 length: 15; D gene: TRBD2; J gene: TRBJ2-7
CDR3 protein: CASSHPKKADEAFF; CDR3 DNA: TGCGCCAGCAGCCACCCGAAGAAGGCAGATGAAGCTTTCTTT; V gene: TRBV4-1; clone size: .; CDR3 length: 14; D gene: .; J gene: TRBJ1-1
CDR3 protein: CASSRTSGTDTQYF; CDR3 DNA: TGTGCCAGCAGCCGGACTAGCGGCACAGATACGCAGTATTTT; V gene: TRBV7-2; clone size: many; CDR3 length: 14; D gene: TRBD2; J gene: TRBJ2-3
CDR3 protein: CASSGPRGDYGYTF; CDR3 DNA: TGTGCCAGCAGCGGCCCCAGGGGCGACTATGGCTACACCTTC; V gene: TRBV9; clone size: .; CDR3 length: 14; D gene: .; J gene: TRBJ1-2
CDR3 protein: CASRQDGNEQFF; CDR3 DNA: TGTGCCAGCCGTCAGGACGGCAATGAGCAGTTCTTC; V gene: TRBV13; clone size: .; CDR3 length: 12; D gene: .; J gene: TRBJ2-1
CDR3 protein: CASSPRGGENTEAFF; CDR3 DNA: TGTGCCAGCAGTCCGAGGGGGGGGGAGAACACTGAAGCTTTCTTT; V gene: TRBV12-3/TRBV12-4; clone size: .; CDR3 length: 15; D gene: .; J gene: TRBJ1-1
CDR3 protein: CASSAGTGGFDGANVLTF; CDR3 DNA: TGTGCCAGCAGCGCTGGGACAGGGGGTTTTGATGGGGCCAACGTCCTGACTTTC; V gene: TRBV9; clone size: .; CDR3 length: 18; D gene: TRBD1; J gene: TRBJ2-6
CDR3 protein: CASSEATAGAQPQHF; CDR3 DNA: TGTGCCAGCAGTGAAGCAACGGCAGGGGCCCAGCCCCAGCATTTT; V gene: TRBV2; clone size: few; CDR3 length: 15; D gene: .; J gene: TRBJ1-5
CDR3 protein: CASSFGPPTDTQYF; CDR3 DNA: TGTGCCAGCAGTTTTGGTCCGCCTACAGATACGCAGTATTTT; V gene: TRBV12-3/TRBV12-4; clone size: .; CDR3 length: 14; D gene: .; J gene: TRBJ2-3
CDR3 protein: CASSLYYDSTYNEQFF; CDR3 DNA: TGCGCCAGCAGCTTATACTATGACAGCACCTACAATGAGCAGTTCTTC; V gene: TRBV5-1; clone size: .; CDR3 length: 16; D gene: .; J gene: TRBJ2-1
CDR3 protein: CASSPGWDQETQYF; CDR3 DNA: TGTGCCAGCTCACCCGGCTGGGATCAAGAGACCCAGTACTTC; V gene: TRBV18; clone size: .; CDR3 length: 14; D gene: .; J gene: TRBJ2-5
CDR3 protein: CASSYGGMDTQYF; CDR3 DNA: TGTGCCAGCAGTTACGGAGGGATGGATACGCAGTATTTT; V gene: TRBV6-6; clone size: .; CDR3 length: 13; D gene: .; J gene: TRBJ2-3
CDR3 protein: CASSFRVSGQTDNEQFF; CDR3 DNA: TGTGCCAGCAGCTTTCGTGTCTCAGGACAGACCGACAATGAGCAGTTCTTC; V gene: TRBV11-2; clone size: few; CDR3 length: 17; D gene: .; J gene: TRBJ2-1
CDR3 protein: CASSRAGGSTDTQYF; CDR3 DNA: TGTGCCAGCAGTCGAGCGGGAGGGAGCACAGATACGCAGTATTTT; V gene: TRBV7-2; clone size: few; CDR3 length: 15; D gene: TRBD2; J gene: TRBJ2-3
CDR3 protein: CASSQDEGPLNTEAFF; CDR3 DNA: TGTGCCAGCAGCCAAGATGAGGGTCCTTTGAACACTGAAGCTTTCTTT; V gene: TRBV4-2; clone size: .; CDR3 length: 16; D gene: .; J gene: TRBJ1-1
CDR3 protein: CASSVVPAYNEQFF; CDR3 DNA: TGTGCCAGCAGTGTCGTCCCAGCCTACAATGAGCAGTTCTTC; V gene: TRBV6-4; clone size: .; CDR3 length: 14; D gene: .; J gene: TRBJ2-1